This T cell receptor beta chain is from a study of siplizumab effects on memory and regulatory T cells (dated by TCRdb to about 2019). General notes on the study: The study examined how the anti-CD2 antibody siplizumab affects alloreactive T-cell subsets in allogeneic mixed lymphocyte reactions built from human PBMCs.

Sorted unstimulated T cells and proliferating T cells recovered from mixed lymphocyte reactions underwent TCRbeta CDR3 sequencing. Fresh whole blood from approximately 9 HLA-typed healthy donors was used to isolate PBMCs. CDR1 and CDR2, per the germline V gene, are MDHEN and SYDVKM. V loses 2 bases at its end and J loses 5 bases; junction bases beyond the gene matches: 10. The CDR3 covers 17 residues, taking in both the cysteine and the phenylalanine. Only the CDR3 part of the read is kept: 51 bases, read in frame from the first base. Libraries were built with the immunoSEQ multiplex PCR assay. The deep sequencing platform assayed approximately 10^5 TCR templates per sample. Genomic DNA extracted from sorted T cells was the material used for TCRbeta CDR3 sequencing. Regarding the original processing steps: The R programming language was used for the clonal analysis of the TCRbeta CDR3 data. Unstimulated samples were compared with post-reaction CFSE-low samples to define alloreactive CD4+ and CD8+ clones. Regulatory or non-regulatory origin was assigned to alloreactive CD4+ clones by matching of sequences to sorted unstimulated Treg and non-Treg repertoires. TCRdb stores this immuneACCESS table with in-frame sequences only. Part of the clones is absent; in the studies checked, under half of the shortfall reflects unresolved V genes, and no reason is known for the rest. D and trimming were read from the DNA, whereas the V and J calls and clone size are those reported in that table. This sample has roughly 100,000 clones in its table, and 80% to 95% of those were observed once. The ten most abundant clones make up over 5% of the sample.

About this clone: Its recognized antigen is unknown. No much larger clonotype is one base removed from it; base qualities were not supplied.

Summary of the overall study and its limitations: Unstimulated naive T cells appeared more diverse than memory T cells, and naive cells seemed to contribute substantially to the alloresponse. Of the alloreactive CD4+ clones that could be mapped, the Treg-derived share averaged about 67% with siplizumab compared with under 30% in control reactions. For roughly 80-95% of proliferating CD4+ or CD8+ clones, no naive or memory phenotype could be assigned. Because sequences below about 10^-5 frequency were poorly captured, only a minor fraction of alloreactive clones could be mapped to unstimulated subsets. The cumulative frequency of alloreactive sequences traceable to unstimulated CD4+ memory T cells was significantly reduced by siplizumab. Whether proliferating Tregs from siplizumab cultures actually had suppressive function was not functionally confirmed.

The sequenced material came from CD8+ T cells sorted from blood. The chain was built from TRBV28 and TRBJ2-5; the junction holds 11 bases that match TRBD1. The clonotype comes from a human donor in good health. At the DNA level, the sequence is TGTGCCAGCAGTTTACTCCGGGACAGGGGGAATAGGGAGACCCAGTACTTC. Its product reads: CASSLLRDRGNRETQYF.